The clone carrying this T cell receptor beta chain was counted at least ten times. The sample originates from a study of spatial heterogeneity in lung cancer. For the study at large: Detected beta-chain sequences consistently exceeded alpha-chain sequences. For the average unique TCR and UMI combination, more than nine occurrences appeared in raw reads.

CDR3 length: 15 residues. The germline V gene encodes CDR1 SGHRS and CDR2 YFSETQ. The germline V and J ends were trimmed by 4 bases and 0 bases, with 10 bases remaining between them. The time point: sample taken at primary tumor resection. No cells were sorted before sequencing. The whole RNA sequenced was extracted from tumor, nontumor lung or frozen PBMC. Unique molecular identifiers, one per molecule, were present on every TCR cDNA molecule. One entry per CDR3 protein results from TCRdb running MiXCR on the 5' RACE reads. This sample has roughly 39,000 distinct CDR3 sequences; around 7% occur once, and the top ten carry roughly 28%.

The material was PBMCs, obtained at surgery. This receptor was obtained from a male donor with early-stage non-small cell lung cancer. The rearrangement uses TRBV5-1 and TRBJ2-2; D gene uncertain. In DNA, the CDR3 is TGCGCCAGCAGCGAGGACCCAGCGAACACCGGGGAGCTGTTTTTT. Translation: CASSEDPANTGELFF.